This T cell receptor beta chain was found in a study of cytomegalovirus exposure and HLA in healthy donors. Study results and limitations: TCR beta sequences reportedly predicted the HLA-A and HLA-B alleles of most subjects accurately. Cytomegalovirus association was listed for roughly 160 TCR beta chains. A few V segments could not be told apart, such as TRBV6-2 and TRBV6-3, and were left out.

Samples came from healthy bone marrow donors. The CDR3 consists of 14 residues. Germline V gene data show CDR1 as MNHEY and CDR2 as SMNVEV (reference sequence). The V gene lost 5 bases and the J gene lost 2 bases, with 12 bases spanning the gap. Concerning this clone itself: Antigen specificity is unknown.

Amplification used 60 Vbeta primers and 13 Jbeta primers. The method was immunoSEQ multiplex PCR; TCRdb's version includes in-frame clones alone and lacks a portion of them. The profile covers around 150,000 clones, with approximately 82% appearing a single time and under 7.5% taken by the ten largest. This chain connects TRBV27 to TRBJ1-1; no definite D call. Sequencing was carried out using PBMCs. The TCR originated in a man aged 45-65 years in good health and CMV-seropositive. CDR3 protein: CASSEIGVNTEAFF. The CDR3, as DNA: TGTGCCAGCAGTGAGATCGGGGTAAACACTGAAGCTTTCTTT.